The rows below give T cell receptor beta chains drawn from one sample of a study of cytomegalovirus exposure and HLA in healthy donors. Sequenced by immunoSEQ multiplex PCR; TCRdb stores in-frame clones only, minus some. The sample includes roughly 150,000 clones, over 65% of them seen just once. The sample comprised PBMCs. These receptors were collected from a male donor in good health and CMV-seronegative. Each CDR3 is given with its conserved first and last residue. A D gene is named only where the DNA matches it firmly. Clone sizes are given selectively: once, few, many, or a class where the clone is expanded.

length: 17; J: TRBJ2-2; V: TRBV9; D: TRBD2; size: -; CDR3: CASSPRLAASNTGELFF; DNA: TGTGCCAGCAGCCCTCGCCTAGCGGCCTCCAACACCGGGGAGCTGTTTTTT
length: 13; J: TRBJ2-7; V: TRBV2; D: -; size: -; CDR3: CASSGERVYEQYF; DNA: TGTGCCAGCAGTGGTGAGCGAGTCTACGAGCAGTACTTC
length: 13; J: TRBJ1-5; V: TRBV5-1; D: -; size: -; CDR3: CASSSTGNQPQHF; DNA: TGCGCCAGCAGCTCCACAGGGAATCAGCCCCAGCATTTT
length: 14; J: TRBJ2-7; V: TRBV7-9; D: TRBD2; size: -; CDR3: CASSTSGRVREQYF; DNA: TGTGCCAGTTCGACTAGCGGGAGGGTGCGCGAGCAGTACTTC
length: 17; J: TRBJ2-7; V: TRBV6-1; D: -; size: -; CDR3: CASSELTTRDSSYEQYF; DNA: TGTGCCAGCAGTGAACTCACGACTAGGGACAGCTCCTACGAGCAGTACTTC
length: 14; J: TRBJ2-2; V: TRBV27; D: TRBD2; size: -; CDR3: CASSFAGVLGELFF; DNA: TGTGCCAGCAGTTTCGCGGGAGTACTCGGGGAGCTGTTTTTT
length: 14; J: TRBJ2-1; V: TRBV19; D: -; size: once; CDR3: CASTTAGSYNEQFF; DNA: TGTGCCAGTACTACCGCAGGCAGTTACAATGAGCAGTTCTTC
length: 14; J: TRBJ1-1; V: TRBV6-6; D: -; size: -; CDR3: CASSYGSGRTEAFF; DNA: TGTGCCAGCAGTTACGGGTCAGGGCGCACTGAAGCTTTCTTT
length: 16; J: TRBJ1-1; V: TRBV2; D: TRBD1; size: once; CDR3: CASIMMLGTGDTEAFF; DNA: TGTGCCAGCATCATGATGTTGGGGACAGGGGATACTGAAGCTTTCTTT
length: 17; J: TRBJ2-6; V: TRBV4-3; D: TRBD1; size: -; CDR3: CASSQDRQGIGANVLTF; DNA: TGCGCCAGCAGCCAAGATCGACAGGGGATTGGGGCCAACGTCCTGACTTTC
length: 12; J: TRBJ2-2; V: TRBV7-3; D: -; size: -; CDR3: CASSFIAGELFF; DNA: TGTGCCAGCAGCTTTATAGCCGGGGAGCTGTTTTTT
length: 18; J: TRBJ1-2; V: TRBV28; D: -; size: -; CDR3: CASSLWDIRLSTNYGYTF; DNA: TGTGCCAGCAGTCTATGGGACATTAGGCTTTCGACCAACTATGGCTACACCTTC
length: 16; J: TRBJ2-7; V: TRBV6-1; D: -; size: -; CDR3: CASSAELRALAYEQYF; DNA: TGTGCCAGCAGTGCGGAGCTCAGGGCTTTGGCCTACGAGCAGTACTTC
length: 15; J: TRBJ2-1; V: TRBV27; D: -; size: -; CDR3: CASSFLGSSYNEQFF; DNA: TGTGCCAGCAGTTTTCTCGGGTCCTCCTACAATGAGCAGTTCTTC
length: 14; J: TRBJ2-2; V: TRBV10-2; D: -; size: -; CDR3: CASIWTENTGELFF; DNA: TGCGCCAGCATATGGACAGAGAACACCGGGGAGCTGTTTTTT
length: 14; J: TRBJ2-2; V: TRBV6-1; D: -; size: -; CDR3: CASSRSSVAGELFF; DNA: TGTGCCAGCAGTAGATCGAGCGTCGCCGGGGAGCTGTTTTTT
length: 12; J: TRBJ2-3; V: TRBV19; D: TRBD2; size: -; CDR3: CATRDYTDTQYF; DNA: TGTGCCACCCGGGACTACACAGATACGCAGTATTTT
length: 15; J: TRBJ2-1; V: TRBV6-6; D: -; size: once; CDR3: CASSPGQGGNNEQFF; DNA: TGTGCCAGCAGTCCCGGACAGGGAGGGAACAATGAGCAGTTCTTC
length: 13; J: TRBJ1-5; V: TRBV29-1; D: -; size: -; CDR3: CSVGQGQNQPQHF; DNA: TGCAGCGTTGGGCAGGGGCAAAATCAGCCCCAGCATTTT
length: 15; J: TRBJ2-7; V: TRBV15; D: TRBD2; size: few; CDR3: CATSREGGTGYEQYF; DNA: TGTGCCACCAGCAGAGAGGGAGGGACTGGGTACGAGCAGTACTTC
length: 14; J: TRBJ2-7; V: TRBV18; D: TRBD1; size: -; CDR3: CASSPRTGLREQYF; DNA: TGTGCCAGCTCACCGCGGACAGGGTTAAGGGAGCAGTACTTC
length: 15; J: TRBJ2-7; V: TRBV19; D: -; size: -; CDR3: CASSILQGNSYEQYF; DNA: TGTGCCAGTAGTATACTGCAGGGGAATTCCTACGAGCAGTACTTC